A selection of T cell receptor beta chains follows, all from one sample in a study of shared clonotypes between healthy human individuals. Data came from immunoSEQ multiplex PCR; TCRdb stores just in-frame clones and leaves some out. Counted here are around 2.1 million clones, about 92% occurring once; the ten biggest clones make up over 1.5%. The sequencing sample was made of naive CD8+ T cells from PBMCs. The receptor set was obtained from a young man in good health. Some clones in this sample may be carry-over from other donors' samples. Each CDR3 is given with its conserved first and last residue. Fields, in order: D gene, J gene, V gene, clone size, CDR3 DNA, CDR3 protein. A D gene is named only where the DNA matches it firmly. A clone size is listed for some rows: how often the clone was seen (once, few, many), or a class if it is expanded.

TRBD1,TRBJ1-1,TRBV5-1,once,TGCGCCAGCACCCCATCCGCAGGGGGCTGGAGCACTGAAGCTTTCTTT,CASTPSAGGWSTEAFF
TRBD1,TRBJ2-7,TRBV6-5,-,TGTGCCAGCCAGGGGGCAGGGCAGTACGAGCAGTACTTC,CASQGAGQYEQYF
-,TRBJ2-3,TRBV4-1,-,TGCGCCAGCAGCCCAGGGGAGGGGGGCCTCATGGATACGCAGTATTTT,CASSPGEGGLMDTQYF
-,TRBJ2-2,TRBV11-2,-,TGTGCCAGCAGCTTATCGGTCGACCTCGGGGAGCTGTTTTTT,CASSLSVDLGELFF
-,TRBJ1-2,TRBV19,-,TGTGCCACCGCCTGGGGGGGGTCGGCCTTTGGCTACACCTTC,CATAWGGSAFGYTF
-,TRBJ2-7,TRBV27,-,TGTGCCAGCAGTTTATTCCCCCCAGTCTCCTACGAGCAGTACTTC,CASSLFPPVSYEQYF
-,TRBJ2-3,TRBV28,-,TGTGCCAGCAGTTTACTGGGGGGAAGTTGGACAGATACGCAGTATTTT,CASSLLGGSWTDTQYF
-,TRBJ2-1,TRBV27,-,TGTGCCAGCAGCCAGGGTAATGAGCAGTTCTTC,CASSQGNEQFF
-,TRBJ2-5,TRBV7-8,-,TGTGCCAGCAGCGACTCATGGACCCAGTACTTC,CASSDSWTQYF
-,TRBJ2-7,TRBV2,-,TGTGCCAGCAGCCTCTACGAGCAGTACTTC,CASSLYEQYF
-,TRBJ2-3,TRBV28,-,TGTGCCAGCAGTACCCGACATAGACCCACAGATACGCAGTATTTT,CASSTRHRPTDTQYF
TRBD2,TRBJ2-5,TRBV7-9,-,TGTGCCAGCAGCTTTTTTGGCCGGTGGGAGGGCCGACAAGAGACCCAGTACTTC,CASSFFGRWEGRQETQYF
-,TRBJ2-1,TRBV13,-,TGTGCCAGCAGCTTTTCTCGGAGTTCCTACAATGAGCAGTTCTTC,CASSFSRSSYNEQFF
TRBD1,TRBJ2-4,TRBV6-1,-,TGTGCCAGCAGTGAATGGAAGGGGGCGAACGACATTCAGTACTTC,CASSEWKGANDIQYF
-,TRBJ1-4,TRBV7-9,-,TGTGCCAGCTCCCCCAGTGAACTGTTTTTT,CASSPSELFF
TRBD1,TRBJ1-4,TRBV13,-,TGTGCCAGCAGCGAGGGACAGGGGAATGAAAAACTGTTTTTT,CASSEGQGNEKLFF
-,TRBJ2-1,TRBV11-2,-,TGTGCCAGCAGCGGGCGGGGCCTTGAGCAGTTCTTC,CASSGRGLEQFF
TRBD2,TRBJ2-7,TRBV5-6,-,TGTGCCAGCAGTTCCGAACGGGAGGGGCCTGAGTACGAGCAGTACTTC,CASSSEREGPEYEQYF
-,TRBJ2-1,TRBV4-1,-,TGCGCCAGCAGCCCCCCCACCAGCGATGAGCAGTTCTTC,CASSPPTSDEQFF
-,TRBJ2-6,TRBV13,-,TGTGCCAGCAGCCCCCCGACAGGCACCTCTGGGGCCAACGTCCTGACTTTC,CASSPPTGTSGANVLTF
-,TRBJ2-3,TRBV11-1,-,TGTGCCAGCAGCCGAAGCCGGGAAGCTCGCACAGATACGCAGTATTTT,CASSRSREARTDTQYF
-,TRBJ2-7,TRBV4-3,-,TGCGCCAGCAGCTTCGGCGGCCCAGGGAGTGTGTCCGAGCAGTACTTC,CASSFGGPGSVSEQYF
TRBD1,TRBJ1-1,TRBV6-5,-,TGTGCCACCTCCTACCCAGGGGGCAGGAACACTGAAGCTTTCTTT,CATSYPGGRNTEAFF
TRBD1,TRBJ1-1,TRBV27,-,TGTGCCAGCAGTTTGACAGGGGGCACCCCCACTGAAGCTTTCTTT,CASSLTGGTPTEAFF
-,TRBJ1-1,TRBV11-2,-,TGTGCCAGCAACATTGTTGGGGGTAACACTGAAGCTTTCTTT,CASNIVGGNTEAFF
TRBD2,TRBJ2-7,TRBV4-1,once,TGCGCCAGCAGCCCCATCTCGAGGGACTACACCTACGAGCAGTACTTC,CASSPISRDYTYEQYF
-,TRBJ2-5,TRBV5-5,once,TGTGCCAGCACCTCACGACAGGAATACCAAGAGACCCAGTACTTC,CASTSRQEYQETQYF
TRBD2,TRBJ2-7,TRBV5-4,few,TGTGCCAGCAGCTCGGGACTAGCGGGAGTCGAGCAGTACTTC,CASSSGLAGVEQYF
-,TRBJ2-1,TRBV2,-,TGTGCCAGCAGTGAATTGCGGAGCTCCTACAATGAGCAGTTCTTC,CASSELRSSYNEQFF
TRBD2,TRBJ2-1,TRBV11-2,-,TGTGCCAGCAGCTTAGCGTCTAGCGGGAGGTCGAGCCCCTACAATGAGCAGTTCTTC,CASSLASSGRSSPYNEQFF
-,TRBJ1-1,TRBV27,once,TGTGCCAGCAGTTTGGGGCCTGGCACTGAAGCTTTCTTT,CASSLGPGTEAFF
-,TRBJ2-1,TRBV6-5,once,TGTGCCAGCAGTTACGCTCCGGGACGTAATGAGCAGTTCTTC,CASSYAPGRNEQFF
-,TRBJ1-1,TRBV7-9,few,TGTGCCAGCAGCTTCCTGACAGGCGACACTGAAGCTTTCTTT,CASSFLTGDTEAFF
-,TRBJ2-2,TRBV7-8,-,TGTGCCAGCAGCTTGGGCCGGCGGGGGCGGTTCGGGGAGCTGTTTTTT,CASSLGRRGRFGELFF
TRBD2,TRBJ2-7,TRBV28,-,TGTGCCAGCAGTTCCTATAGCGGGACTTACGAGCAGTACTTC,CASSSYSGTYEQYF
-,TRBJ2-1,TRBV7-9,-,TGTGCCAGCAGCTTAGGACGGCCCGCAGTCAATGAGCAGTTCTTC,CASSLGRPAVNEQFF
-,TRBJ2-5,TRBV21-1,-,TGTGCCAGCAGCAAAAGATGGGGATCGAAGACCCAGTACTTC,CASSKRWGSKTQYF
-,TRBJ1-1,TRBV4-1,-,TGCGCCAGCAGCCAAGATCTGCTGGCTTCAATATCTGAAGCTTTCTTT,CASSQDLLASISEAFF
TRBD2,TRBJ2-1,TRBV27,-,TGTGCCAGCAGTTTGGGACTATTATACAATGAGCAGTTCTTC,CASSLGLLYNEQFF
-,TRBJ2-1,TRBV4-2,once,TGTGCCAGCAGCCAACGGAGGGCCCTCTACAATGAGCAGTTCTTC,CASSQRRALYNEQFF
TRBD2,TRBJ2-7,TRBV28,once,TGTGCCAGCACCACCCCGGGACTAGCGGGAGGGCCCCACGAGCAGTACTTC,CASTTPGLAGGPHEQYF
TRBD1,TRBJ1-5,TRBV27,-,TGTGCCAGCAGCTTAGGACAGGGGGTATATCAGCCCCAGCATTTT,CASSLGQGVYQPQHF
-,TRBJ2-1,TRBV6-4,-,TGTGCCAGCAGTGCGAGCCAGGGAATATACAATGAGCAGTTCTTC,CASSASQGIYNEQFF
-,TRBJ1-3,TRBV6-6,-,TGTGCCAGCAGTTACAGCTCTGGAAACACCATATATTTT,CASSYSSGNTIYF
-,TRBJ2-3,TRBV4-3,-,TGCGCCAGCAGCCAAGATCGCGTTACGCAGTATTTT,CASSQDRVTQYF
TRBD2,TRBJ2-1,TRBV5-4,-,TGTGCCAGCAGCCCGGGAGGGCCGTCCTATGAGCAGTTCTTC,CASSPGGPSYEQFF
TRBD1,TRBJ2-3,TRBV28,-,TGTGCCAGCAGGCCCTACGACAGGGGTGATACGCAGTATTTT,CASRPYDRGDTQYF